This T cell receptor beta chain was retrieved from a study of T-cell reconstitution after alpha-beta-depleted transplantation in children (dated by TCRdb to 2016 to 2017). Regarding the study in general: Using TCR repertoire profiling, the study quantitatively followed how T-cell immune reconstitution unfolded in children after TCRalphabeta/CD19-depleted allogeneic hematopoietic cell transplantation.

Library method: PCR. The run used an Illumina HiSeq 2500. To normalize quantification of the TCRbeta repertoire, the TCR libraries were built with molecular barcoding that relied on unique molecular identifiers. TCRdb reanalyzed the raw reads on its own, using fastp at Q25 for trimming and MiXCR for clone calling, and kept in-frame beta chains. Each entry is one CDR3 protein sequence, shown with its most common DNA and genes. The sample table lists about 640,000 distinct CDR3 sequences, 10% to 15% of them with a count of one. Over 2% of the sample is taken by the ten largest. What the research found in general, with its limitations: In some patients, the high TCRbeta diversity seen at day 60 was put down to recipient T cells and intrathymic progenitors that had survived conditioning. The apparently early alphabetaT-cell count recovery about two months after transplant was reportedly dependent on only several hundred rapidly expanded clones derived from non-depleted graft cells. Over subsequent months, a decline in hyperexpanded clone frequencies was noted, and after one year, T-cell counts and TCRbeta diversity were mostly ascribed to newly produced T cells.

A few counts support this clonotype. Its antigen target is currently unknown. No clone much larger than this one lies a single base away; base qualities are absent. The sample's treatment or condition label is to be understood as: allogeneic hematopoietic cell transplantation with graft depleted of TCRalphabeta T cells and CD19 B cells. TCRalphabeta/CD19-depleted allogeneic hematopoietic cell grafts were given to the transplant recipients, all of whom were children. For CDR1 and CDR2, the germline V gene (reference sequence) lists DFQATT and SNEGSKA. V gives up 0 bases and J gives up 3 bases, and the segment between their germline ends measures 3 bases. The cysteine opens and the phenylalanine closes a CDR3 of 11 amino acids. Solely the CDR3 DNA is kept, with 33 bases framed from the first base.

The rearrangement joined TRBV20-1 to TRBJ2-7, with no reliable assignment of the D segment. This specimen was PBMCs, mostly from graft donor cells, taken 360 days after TCRalphabeta/CD19-depleted stem cell transplant. This receptor was identified in a male patient younger than 18 who had a stem cell transplant for acute myeloid leukemia, so the T cells may come from the graft donor. The DNA sequence is TGCAGTGCTAGAGACCTCTACGAGCAGTACTTC. This yields the protein CSARDLYEQYF.